This is a list of T cell receptor beta chains from one sample in a study of blood T cell repertoires in COVID-19. Profiled with immunoSEQ multiplex PCR; TCRdb holds only in-frame clones, not every one. Among about 250,000 clones listed, around four fifths were seen once. The sequenced sample was peripheral blood. These receptors came from a woman in her thirties or forties with active or convalescent COVID-19. Both conserved end residues are part of each CDR3. A D gene is named only where the DNA matches it firmly. Some rows have no size entry. The others give once, few or many, or a class for an expanded clone.

D	V	length	J	size	DNA	CDR3
TRBD2	TRBV5-1	18	TRBJ2-3	NA	TGCGCCAGCAGCACTGCGACTAGCGGGGGGGCCCTCTCAGATACGCAGTATTTT	CASSTATSGGALSDTQYF
TRBD2	TRBV2	15	TRBJ2-5	few	TGTGCCAGCAGTCTTCCCGGGACTAGCGGCGAGACCCAGTACTTC	CASSLPGTSGETQYF
TRBD1	TRBV10-3	14	TRBJ2-7	NA	TGTGCCATCACGCAGGGACAGGACTCCTACGAGCAGTACTTC	CAITQGQDSYEQYF
NA	TRBV5-6	14	TRBJ1-2	NA	TGTGCCAGCAGCTTGACAGGCAGGGAGGGCGGCTACACCTTC	CASSLTGREGGYTF
TRBD1	TRBV10-3	17	TRBJ1-2	NA	TGTGCCATCAGGCCCCAAAATAGGACAGGGGCAAACTATGGCTACACCTTC	CAIRPQNRTGANYGYTF
NA	TRBV4-1	12	TRBJ2-7	NA	TGCGCCAGCAGCCAAGTAGCGCGGGAGCAGTACTTC	CASSQVAREQYF
TRBD1	TRBV6-1	16	TRBJ1-6	NA	TGTGCCAGCAGTGAAGGCGCCGGGACAGGAGGGTCACCCCTCCACTTT	CASSEGAGTGGSPLHF
NA	TRBV7-2	14	TRBJ2-2	NA	TGTGCCAGCAGCCCTATAGTGAACACCGGGGAGCTGTTTTTT	CASSPIVNTGELFF
NA	TRBV19	15	TRBJ1-6	NA	TGTGCCAGTAGCTCAGGGAGGGCGGATAATTCACCCCTCCACTTT	CASSSGRADNSPLHF
NA	TRBV5-6	11	TRBJ2-7	NA	TGTGCCAGCAGCTCAGTCTACGAGCAGTACTTC	CASSSVYEQYF
TRBD2	TRBV3-1/TRBV3-2	16	TRBJ2-5	once	TGTGCCAGCAGCCAAGCGACTAGCGGGGGTCGAGAGACCCAGTACTTC	CASSQATSGGRETQYF
NA	TRBV30	13	TRBJ1-3	NA	TGTGCCTGGAGCAGGGTATCTGGAAACACCATATATTTT	CAWSRVSGNTIYF
NA	TRBV10-2	12	TRBJ1-2	many	TGCGCCAGCAGTGAGCTTGGAGGGGGCTACACCTTC	CASSELGGGYTF
TRBD1	TRBV6-4	15	TRBJ2-1	NA	TGTGCCAGCAGTGACTATAGGACAGGACTCAATGAGCAGTTCTTC	CASSDYRTGLNEQFF
NA	TRBV10-3	15	TRBJ1-5	once	TGTGCCATCAGTGAGGGAGTAGGAAGCAATCAGCCCCAGCATTTT	CAISEGVGSNQPQHF
NA	TRBV7-5	13	TRBJ2-3	NA	TGTGTCAGAAGCTTAGCCCCGAGGGCAACGCAGTATTTT	CVRSLAPRATQYF
TRBD2	TRBV5-1	14	TRBJ2-5	NA	TGCGCCAGCAGCAAGGGACTAGCCCAAGAGACCCAGTACTTC	CASSKGLAQETQYF
NA	TRBV19	18	TRBJ1-2	NA	TGTGCCAGTAAAATATTATGGACAGCCCTACAGCCCGACTATGGCTACACCTTC	CASKILWTALQPDYGYTF
NA	TRBV3-1/TRBV3-2	16	TRBJ2-3	few	TGTGCCAGCAGCCAACTGGGCGGGCGAAGCACAGATACGCAGTATTTT	CASSQLGGRSTDTQYF
NA	TRBV4-1	14	TRBJ2-5	NA	TGCGCCAGCAGCCAAGAACGCGGGGAAGAGACCCAGTACTTC	CASSQERGEETQYF
NA	TRBV3-1/TRBV3-2	13	TRBJ1-2	NA	TGTGCCAGCAAGGGAGTCATTACGGATGGCTACACCTTC	CASKGVITDGYTF
NA	TRBV19	15	TRBJ1-3	NA	TGTGCCAGTAGTGCCGACCGGGACCGGAAACAGGGCCTATATTTT	CASSADRDRKQGLYF
NA	TRBV6-4	15	TRBJ1-2	NA	TGTGCCAGCACCTCCGGGGGGTTAGCTAACTATGGCTACACCTTC	CASTSGGLANYGYTF
TRBD1	TRBV6-5	14	TRBJ1-2	NA	TGTGCCAGCAGTTCCGTTCAGGGGGTAGATGGCTACACCTTC	CASSSVQGVDGYTF
TRBD2	TRBV14	14	TRBJ2-5	NA	TGTGCCAGCAGCCACTTGGGGGGGTTTGAGACCCAGTACTTC	CASSHLGGFETQYF
TRBD1	TRBV3-1/TRBV3-2	16	TRBJ1-2	few	TGTGCCAGCAGCCAAGTCTCCGGGACAGGGGGCTCTGGCTACACCTTC	CASSQVSGTGGSGYTF
NA	TRBV7-2	16	TRBJ1-6	NA	TGTGCCAGCAGCTTAGTCCCAGGGGTATATAATTCACCCCTCCACTTT	CASSLVPGVYNSPLHF
TRBD1	TRBV23-1	14	TRBJ1-5	NA	TGCGCCAGCCCAAAGGGACAGAGCAATCAGCCCCAGCATTTT	CASPKGQSNQPQHF
TRBD1	TRBV15	17	TRBJ2-1	NA	TGTGCCACCATGCTCCGAAGTTCGGGACAGTTCTACAATGAGCAGTTCTTC	CATMLRSSGQFYNEQFF
TRBD1	TRBV28	16	TRBJ1-5	NA	TGTGCCAGCAGGACGCTATGGGACAGCGGAAATCAGCCCCAGCATTTT	CASRTLWDSGNQPQHF
NA	TRBV11-3	16	TRBJ2-2	NA	TGTGCCAGCAGCTTAGGCGGTTGGAGTGACACCGGGGAGCTGTTTTTT	CASSLGGWSDTGELFF
NA	TRBV6-5	11	TRBJ1-2	NA	TGTGCCAGCAGTTCTCCAGGGGGCTACACCTTC	CASSSPGGYTF
TRBD1	TRBV30	13	TRBJ1-4	NA	TGTGCCTTCTCACCGGGACAGCATGAAAAACTGTTTTTT	CAFSPGQHEKLFF
TRBD2	TRBV29-1	11	TRBJ2-3	NA	TGCAGCGTTCAGACTAGCGGGGGCCGGGATTTT	CSVQTSGGRDF
NA	TRBV2	14	TRBJ2-2	NA	TGTGCCAGCAGTCCGGGACTTCCCTCGCGGGAGCTGTTTTTT	CASSPGLPSRELFF
NA	TRBV5-1	15	TRBJ2-3	NA	TGCGCCAGCAGCTTGGCAGGGCAACGCACAGATACGCAGTATTTT	CASSLAGQRTDTQYF
NA	TRBV6-5	15	TRBJ2-5	NA	TGTGCCAGCAGTCGAACAGTACCGCCGGTGGTAACCCAGTACTTC	CASSRTVPPVVTQYF
NA	TRBV5-5	14	TRBJ2-5	NA	TGTGCCAGCAGCGCGGCGATTACCCAAGAGACCCAGTACTTC	CASSAAITQETQYF
NA	TRBV3-1/TRBV3-2	14	TRBJ1-4	few	TGTGCCAGCAGCCGAAAAGGAGGGAATGAAAAACTGTTTTTT	CASSRKGGNEKLFF
TRBD2	TRBV2	13	TRBJ2-5	NA	TGTGCCAGCAGTGCTAGCGGGCAAGAGACCCAGTACTTC	CASSASGQETQYF
NA	TRBV25-1	16	TRBJ1-6	NA	TGTGCCAGCGGAGGACAGTGTTGTTCCTATAATTCACCCCTCCACTTT	CASGGQCCSYNSPLHF
TRBD1	TRBV7-7	16	TRBJ2-5	NA	TGTGCTAGCAGCTTAAGCGGACAGGGGCCCCAAGAGACCCAGTACTTC	CASSLSGQGPQETQYF
NA	TRBV30	11	TRBJ2-3	NA	TGTGCCTGGAGTGTGGAGGATACGCAGTATTTT	CAWSVEDTQYF
TRBD1	TRBV5-1	13	TRBJ1-5	NA	TGCGCCAGCAGCTTGACAGGGGGTCAGCCCCAGCATTTT	CASSLTGGQPQHF
NA	TRBV29-1	13	TRBJ1-6	once	TGCAGCGTTGGTCCGGAGACCAATTCACCCCTCCACTTT	CSVGPETNSPLHF
TRBD1	TRBV19	16	TRBJ1-6	NA	TGTGCCAGTACCCCCCAGGGGGCGTCCTATAATTCACCCCTCCACTTT	CASTPQGASYNSPLHF
NA	TRBV12-3/TRBV12-4	13	TRBJ1-6	NA	TGTGCCAGCAGTGCATCACAGGGTTCACCCCTCCACTTT	CASSASQGSPLHF
NA	TRBV11-2	10	TRBJ2-1	NA	TGTGCCAGCAGCGGAGATGAGCAGTTCTTC	CASSGDEQFF
NA	TRBV19	11	TRBJ2-5	NA	TGTGCCAGTAGTACGAGGGAGACCCAGTACTTC	CASSTRETQYF
NA	TRBV12-3/TRBV12-4	13	TRBJ1-5	NA	TGTGCCAGCAGTTTGAGCGGGGACCAGCCCCAGCATTTT	CASSLSGDQPQHF
NA	TRBV28	14	TRBJ2-3	once	TGTGCCAGCATTGGGGGGGCAGGCACAGATACGCAGTATTTT	CASIGGAGTDTQYF
TRBD2	TRBV27	14	TRBJ2-2	NA	TGTGCCAGCAGTGTCCGGGAGGGCACCGGGGAGCTGTTTTTT	CASSVREGTGELFF
TRBD1	TRBV28	15	TRBJ1-4	NA	TGTGCCAGCAGAATAAACAGGGGCGGTATTGAAAAACTGTTTTTT	CASRINRGGIEKLFF
NA	TRBV5-1	11	TRBJ2-3	once	TGCGCCAGCCGAACGGCAGATACGCAGTATTTT	CASRTADTQYF
NA	TRBV30	12	TRBJ1-2	NA	TGTGCCTGGTCCCAGGGCAACTATGGCTACACCTTC	CAWSQGNYGYTF